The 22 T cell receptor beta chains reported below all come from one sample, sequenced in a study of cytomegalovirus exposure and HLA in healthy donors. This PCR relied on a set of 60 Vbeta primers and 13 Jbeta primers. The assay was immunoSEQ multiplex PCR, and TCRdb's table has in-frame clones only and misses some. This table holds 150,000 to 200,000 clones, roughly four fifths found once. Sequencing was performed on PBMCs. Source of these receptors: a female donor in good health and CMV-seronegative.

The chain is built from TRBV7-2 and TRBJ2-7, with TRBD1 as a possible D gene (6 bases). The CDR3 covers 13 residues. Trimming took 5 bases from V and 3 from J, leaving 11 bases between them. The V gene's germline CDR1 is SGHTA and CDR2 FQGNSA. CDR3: CASSTQQGYEQYF. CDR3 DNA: TGTGCCAGCAGCACCCAACAGGGCTACGAGCAGTACTTC.

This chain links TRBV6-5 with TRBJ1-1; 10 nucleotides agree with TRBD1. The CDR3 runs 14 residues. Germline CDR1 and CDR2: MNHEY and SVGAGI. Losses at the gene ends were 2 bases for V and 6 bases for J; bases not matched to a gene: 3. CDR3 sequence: CASSYRQGAAEAFF. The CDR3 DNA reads TGTGCCAGCAGTTACAGACAGGGGGCCGCTGAAGCTTTCTTT.

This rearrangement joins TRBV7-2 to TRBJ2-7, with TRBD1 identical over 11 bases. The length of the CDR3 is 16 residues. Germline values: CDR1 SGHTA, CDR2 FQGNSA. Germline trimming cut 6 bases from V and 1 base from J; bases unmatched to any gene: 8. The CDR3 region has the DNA TGTGCCAGCAGTCGGGACAGGGGGTTAAAATCCTACGAGCAGTACTTC. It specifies CASSRDRGLKSYEQYF.

The CDR3 DNA is TGTGCCAGCAGTTACAGCGGGATTACCTCCTACGAGCAGTACTTC. Translated: CASSYSGITSYEQYF. V and J are TRBV6-5 and TRBJ2-7; 7 positions agree with TRBD2. V was pared by 2 bases and J by 0 bases, with 4 bases of the junction left unmatched. Germline CDR1 reads MNHEY; CDR2 reads SVGAGI. CDR3 length: 15 residues.

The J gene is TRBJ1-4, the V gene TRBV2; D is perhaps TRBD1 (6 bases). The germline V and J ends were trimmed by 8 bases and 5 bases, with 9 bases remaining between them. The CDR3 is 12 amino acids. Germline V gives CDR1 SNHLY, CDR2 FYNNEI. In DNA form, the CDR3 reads TGTGCCAGCCGCCAGGGGAATGAAAAACTGTTTTTT. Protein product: CASRQGNEKLFF.

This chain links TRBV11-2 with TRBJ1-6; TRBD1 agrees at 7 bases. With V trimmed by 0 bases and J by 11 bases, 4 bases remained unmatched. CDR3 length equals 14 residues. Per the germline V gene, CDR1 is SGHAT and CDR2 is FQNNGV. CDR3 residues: CASSLDAGGTPLHF. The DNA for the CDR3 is TGTGCCAGCAGCTTAGATGCAGGGGGGACACCCCTCCACTTT.

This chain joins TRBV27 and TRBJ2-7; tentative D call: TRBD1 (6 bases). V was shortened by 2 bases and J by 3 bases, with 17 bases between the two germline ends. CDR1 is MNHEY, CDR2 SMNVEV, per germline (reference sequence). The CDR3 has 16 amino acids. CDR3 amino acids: CASSLRPGDARYEQYF. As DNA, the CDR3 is TGTGCCAGCAGTTTAAGGCCAGGGGACGCACGCTACGAGCAGTACTTC.

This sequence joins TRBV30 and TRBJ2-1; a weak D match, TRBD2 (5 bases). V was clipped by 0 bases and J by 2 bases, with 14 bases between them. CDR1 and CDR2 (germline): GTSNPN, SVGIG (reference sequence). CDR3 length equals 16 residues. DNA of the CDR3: TGTGCCTGGAGTGTAGGGCGGGCCTACCCCTACAATGAGCAGTTCTTC. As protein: CAWSVGRAYPYNEQFF.

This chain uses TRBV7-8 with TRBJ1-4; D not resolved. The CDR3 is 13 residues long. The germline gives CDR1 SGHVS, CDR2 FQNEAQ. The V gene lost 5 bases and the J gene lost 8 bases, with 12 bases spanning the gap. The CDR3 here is CASSPRVREKLFF. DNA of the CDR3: TGTGCCAGCAGCCCTCGGGTTCGGGAAAAACTGTTTTTT.

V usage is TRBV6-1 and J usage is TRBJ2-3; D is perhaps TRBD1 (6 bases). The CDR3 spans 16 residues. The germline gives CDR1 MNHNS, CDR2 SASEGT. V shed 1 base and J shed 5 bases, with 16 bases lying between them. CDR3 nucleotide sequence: TGTGCCAGCAGTGAAGTAGCAGGGGCGTCCGGAGATACGCAGTATTTT. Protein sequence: CASSEVAGASGDTQYF.

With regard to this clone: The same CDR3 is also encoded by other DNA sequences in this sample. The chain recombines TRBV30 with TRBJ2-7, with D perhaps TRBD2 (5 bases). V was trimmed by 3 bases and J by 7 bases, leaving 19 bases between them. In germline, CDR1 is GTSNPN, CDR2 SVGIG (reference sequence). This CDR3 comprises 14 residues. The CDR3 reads CAWSVPWLAGEQYF. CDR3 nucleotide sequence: TGTGCCTGGAGCGTCCCGTGGCTAGCCGGGGAGCAGTACTTC.

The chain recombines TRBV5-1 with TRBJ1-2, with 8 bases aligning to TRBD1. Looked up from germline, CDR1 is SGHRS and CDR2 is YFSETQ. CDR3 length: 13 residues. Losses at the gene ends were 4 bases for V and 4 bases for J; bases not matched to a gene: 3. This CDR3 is CASSAGGIYGYTF. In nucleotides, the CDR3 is TGCGCCAGCAGCGCAGGGGGCATCTATGGCTACACCTTC.

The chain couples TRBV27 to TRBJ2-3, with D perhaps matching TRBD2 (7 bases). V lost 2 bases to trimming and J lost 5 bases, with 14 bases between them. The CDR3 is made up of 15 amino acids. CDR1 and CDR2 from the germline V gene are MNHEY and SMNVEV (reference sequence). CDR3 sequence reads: CASSLGGGLIDTQYF. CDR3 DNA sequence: TGTGCCAGCAGTTTAGGGGGGGGGCTTATAGATACGCAGTATTTT.

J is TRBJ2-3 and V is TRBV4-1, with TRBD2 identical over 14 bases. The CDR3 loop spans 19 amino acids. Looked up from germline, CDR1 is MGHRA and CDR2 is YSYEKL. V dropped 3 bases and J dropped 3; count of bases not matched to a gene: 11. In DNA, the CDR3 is TGCGCCAGCAGCCACCGAGGCGGACTAGCGGGGGGTGAAACAGATACGCAGTATTTT. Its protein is CASSHRGGLAGGETDTQYF.

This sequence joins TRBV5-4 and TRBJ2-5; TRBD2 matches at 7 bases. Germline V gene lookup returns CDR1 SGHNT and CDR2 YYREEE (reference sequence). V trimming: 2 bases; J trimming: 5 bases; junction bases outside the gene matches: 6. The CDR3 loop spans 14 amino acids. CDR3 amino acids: CASSLWGGEETQYF. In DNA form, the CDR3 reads TGTGCCAGCAGCTTATGGGGGGGTGAGGAGACCCAGTACTTC.

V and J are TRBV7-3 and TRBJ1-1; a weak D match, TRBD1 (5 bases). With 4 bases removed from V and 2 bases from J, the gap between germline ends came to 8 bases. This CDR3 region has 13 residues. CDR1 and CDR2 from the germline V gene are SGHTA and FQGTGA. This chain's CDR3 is CASSSRVNTEAFF. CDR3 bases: TGTGCCAGCAGCTCCAGGGTAAACACTGAAGCTTTCTTT.

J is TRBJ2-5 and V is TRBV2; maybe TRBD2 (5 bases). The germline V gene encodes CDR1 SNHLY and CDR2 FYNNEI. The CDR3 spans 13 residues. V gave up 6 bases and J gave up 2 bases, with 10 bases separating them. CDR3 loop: CASRRAEQETQYF. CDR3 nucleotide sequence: TGTGCCAGCAGGAGGGCAGAACAAGAGACCCAGTACTTC.

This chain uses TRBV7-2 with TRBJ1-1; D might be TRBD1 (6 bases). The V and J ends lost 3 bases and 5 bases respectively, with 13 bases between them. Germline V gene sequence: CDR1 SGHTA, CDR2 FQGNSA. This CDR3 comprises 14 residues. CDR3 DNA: TGTGCCAGCAGCTTTACAGGGCAGGTTACTGAAGCTTTCTTT. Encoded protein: CASSFTGQVTEAFF.

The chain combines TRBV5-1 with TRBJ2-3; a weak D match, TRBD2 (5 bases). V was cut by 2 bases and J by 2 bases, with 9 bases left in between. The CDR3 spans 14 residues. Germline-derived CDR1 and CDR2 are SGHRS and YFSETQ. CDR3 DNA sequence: TGCGCCAGCAGCTTAAGCGGAACCACAGATACGCAGTATTTT. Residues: CASSLSGTTDTQYF.

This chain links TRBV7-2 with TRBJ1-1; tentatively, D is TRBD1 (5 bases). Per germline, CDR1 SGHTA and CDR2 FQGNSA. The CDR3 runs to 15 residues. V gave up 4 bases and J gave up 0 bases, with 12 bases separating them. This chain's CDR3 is CASSSGGTVNTEAFF. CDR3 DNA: TGTGCCAGCAGCTCCGGGGGGACGGTGAACACTGAAGCTTTCTTT.

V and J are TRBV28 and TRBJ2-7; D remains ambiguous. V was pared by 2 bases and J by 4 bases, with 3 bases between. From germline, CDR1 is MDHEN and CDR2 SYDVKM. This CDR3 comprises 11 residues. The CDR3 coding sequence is TGTGCCAGCAGTTTACAGTACGAGCAGTACTTC. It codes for CASSLQYEQYF.

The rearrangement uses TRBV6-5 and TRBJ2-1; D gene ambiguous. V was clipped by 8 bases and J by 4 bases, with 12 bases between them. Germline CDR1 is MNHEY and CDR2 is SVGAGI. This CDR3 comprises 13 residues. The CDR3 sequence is CASGRPFYNEQFF. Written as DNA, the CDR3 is TGTGCCAGCGGCAGGCCCTTTTACAATGAGCAGTTCTTC.